This section outlines one T cell receptor beta chain sequence together with its context. The antigen remains unidentified. This may come from a read error, since a much larger clone is one base off. Extraction of RNA together with DNA used about 17-34 mg of unsorted bulk tissue. The source of the sample is a study of tumor-infiltrating lymphocytes in primary liver carcinoma. Findings and caveats of the study: Overlap in tumor-adjacent and tumor-blood pairs fell below that of tumor region pairs.

Germline values: CDR1 LGHNA, CDR2 YNFKEQ. The CDR3 spans 17 residues. The template, 500 ng total RNA, yielded TCR beta cDNA made with a constant-region primer. ARM-PCR, slightly modified, supplied the TCR beta libraries through three nested multiplex PCR rounds. The study ran its first two PCR rounds for roughly 11 cycles each, using TRBV1-TRBV30 forward primers and a C-beta reverse primer. Each CDR3 protein gets one entry after TCRdb re-called the multiplex PCR reads with MiXCR. The sample has around 70,000 distinct CDR3 sequences, roughly 69% seen once. V usage is TRBV4-2 and J usage is TRBJ2-2, with a tentative D call TRBD2 (6 bases). This clonotype was obtained from a man aged 35-49 years with primary liver carcinoma and hepatitis B virus infection. The sequenced sample consisted of liver tumor tissue from sampling region 4. The subset is: tumor region T4, right-lateral pole. CDR3 DNA sequence: TGTACCAGCAGCCAGGAGGACTACCGGGCGAACACCGGGGAGCTGTTTTTT. As protein: CTSSQEDYRANTGELFF.